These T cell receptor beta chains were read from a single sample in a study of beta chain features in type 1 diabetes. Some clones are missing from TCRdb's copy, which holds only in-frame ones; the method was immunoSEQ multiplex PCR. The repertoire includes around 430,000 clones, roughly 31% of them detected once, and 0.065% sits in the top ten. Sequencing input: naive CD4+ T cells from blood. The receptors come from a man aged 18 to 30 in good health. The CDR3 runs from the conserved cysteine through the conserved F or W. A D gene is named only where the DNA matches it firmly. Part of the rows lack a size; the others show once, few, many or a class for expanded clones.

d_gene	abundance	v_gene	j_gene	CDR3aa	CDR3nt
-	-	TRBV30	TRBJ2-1	CAWRGEQFF	TGTGCCTGGAGGGGTGAGCAGTTCTTC
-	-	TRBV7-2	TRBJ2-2	CASSLAGPGELFF	TGTGCCAGCAGCTTAGCGGGACCGGGGGAGCTGTTTTTT
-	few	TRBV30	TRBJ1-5	CAWSVQGRNQPQHF	TGTGCCTGGAGTGTACAAGGTCGGAATCAGCCCCAGCATTTT
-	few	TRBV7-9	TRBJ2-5	CASSLGAVEYQYF	TGTGCCAGCAGCTTAGGGGCAGTGGAGTACCAGTACTTC
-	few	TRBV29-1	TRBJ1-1	CSVSRGTEAFF	TGCAGCGTCTCTCGAGGGACTGAAGCTTTCTTT
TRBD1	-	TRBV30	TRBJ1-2	CAGRTGGGLGGYTF	TGTGCCGGTCGCACAGGGGGTGGGCTTGGTGGCTACACCTTC
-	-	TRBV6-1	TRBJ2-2	CASSPGTNTGELFF	TGTGCCAGCAGCCCAGGAACGAACACCGGGGAGCTGTTTTTT
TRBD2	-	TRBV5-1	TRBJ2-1	CASSLSGSSYNEQFF	TGCGCCAGCAGCTTAAGCGGGAGCTCCTACAATGAGCAGTTCTTC
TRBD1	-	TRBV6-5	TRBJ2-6	CASRGTGPGANVLTF	TGTGCCAGCAGGGGGACAGGGCCTGGGGCCAACGTCCTGACTTTC
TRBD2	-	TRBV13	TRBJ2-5	CASSHSVAGGAETQYF	TGTGCCAGCAGTCACTCCGTGGCGGGAGGTGCAGAGACCCAGTACTTC
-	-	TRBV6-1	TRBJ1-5	CASSEIRTVNQPQHF	TGTGCCAGCAGTGAAATTCGGACAGTCAATCAGCCCCAGCATTTT
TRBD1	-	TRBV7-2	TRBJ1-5	CASSLAGGNNQPQHF	TGTGCCAGCAGCTTGGCAGGGGGGAACAATCAGCCCCAGCATTTT
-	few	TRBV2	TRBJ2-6	CASNGFSGANVLTF	TGTGCCAGCAATGGATTCTCTGGGGCCAACGTCCTGACTTTC
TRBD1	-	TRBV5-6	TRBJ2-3	CASSSGTAYTDTQYF	TGTGCCAGCAGCTCCGGGACAGCCTACACAGATACGCAGTATTTT
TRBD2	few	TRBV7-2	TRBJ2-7	CASSSPFSGIRHEQYF	TGTGCCAGCAGCTCCCCGTTTAGCGGGATCCGACACGAGCAGTACTTC
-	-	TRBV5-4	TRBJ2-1	CASSGDTYNEQFF	TGTGCCAGCAGCGGGGACACCTACAATGAGCAGTTCTTC
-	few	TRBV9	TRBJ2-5	CASSVSETQYF	TGTGCCAGCAGCGTGTCAGAGACCCAGTACTTC
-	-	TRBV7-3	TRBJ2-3	CASSSPGFTDTQYF	TGTGCCAGCAGTTCACCGGGTTTCACAGATACGCAGTATTTT
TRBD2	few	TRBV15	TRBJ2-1	CATSRDLYGTSVYNEQFF	TGTGCCACCAGCAGAGATCTCTATGGGACTAGCGTCTACAATGAGCAGTTCTTC
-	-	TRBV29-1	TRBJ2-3	CSVEERATQYF	TGCAGCGTTGAAGAGCGAGCTACGCAGTATTTT
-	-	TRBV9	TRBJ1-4	CASSVDPVSREKLFF	TGTGCCAGCAGCGTAGACCCGGTTTCGCGTGAAAAACTGTTTTTT
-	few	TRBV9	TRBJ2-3	CASSVEFGNHNQDTQYF	TGTGCCAGCAGCGTAGAATTCGGTAACCATAACCAGGATACGCAGTATTTT
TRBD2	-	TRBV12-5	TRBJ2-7	CASGIRLAGGPHEQYF	TGTGCTAGTGGTATCCGACTAGCGGGAGGGCCCCACGAGCAGTACTTC
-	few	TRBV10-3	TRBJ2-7	CAISESTQGTDEQYF	TGTGCCATCAGTGAGTCGACCCAGGGGACCGACGAGCAGTACTTC
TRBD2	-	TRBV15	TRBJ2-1	CATSRGSGTLNEQFF	TGTGCCACCAGCAGAGGTAGCGGGACCTTAAATGAGCAGTTCTTC
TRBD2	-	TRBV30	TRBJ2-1	CAWSVGLAGSYNEQFF	TGTGCCTGGAGTGTAGGGCTAGCGGGATCCTACAATGAGCAGTTCTTC
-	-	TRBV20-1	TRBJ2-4	CSPRAKNIQYF	TGCAGTCCCAGAGCCAAAAACATTCAGTACTTC
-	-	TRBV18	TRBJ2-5	CASSSLQGFQETQYF	TGTGCCAGCTCATCCCTTCAGGGGTTCCAAGAGACCCAGTACTTC
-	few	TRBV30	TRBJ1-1	CAWSDRTVAFF	TGTGCCTGGAGCGACCGTACAGTGGCTTTCTTT
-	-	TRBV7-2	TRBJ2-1	CASSLSQIYNEQFF	TGTGCCAGCAGCTTATCTCAGATTTACAATGAGCAGTTCTTC
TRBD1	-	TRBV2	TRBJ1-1	CASVSRDRELVTEAFF	TGTGCCAGCGTAAGCCGGGACAGGGAGTTGGTTACTGAAGCTTTCTTT
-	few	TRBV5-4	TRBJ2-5	CASSLGQRKETQYF	TGTGCCAGCAGCCTGGGGCAGAGGAAAGAGACCCAGTACTTC